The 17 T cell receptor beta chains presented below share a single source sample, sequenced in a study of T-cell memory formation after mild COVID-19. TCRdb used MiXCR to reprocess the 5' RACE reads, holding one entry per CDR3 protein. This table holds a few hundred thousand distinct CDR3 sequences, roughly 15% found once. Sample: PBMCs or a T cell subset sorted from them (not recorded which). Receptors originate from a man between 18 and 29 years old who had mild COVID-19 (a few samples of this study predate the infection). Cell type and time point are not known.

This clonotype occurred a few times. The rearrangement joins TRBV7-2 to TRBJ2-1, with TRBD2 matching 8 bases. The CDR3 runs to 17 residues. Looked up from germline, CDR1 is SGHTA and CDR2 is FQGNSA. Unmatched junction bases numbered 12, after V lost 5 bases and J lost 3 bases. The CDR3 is CASSPSRGLAGYNEQFF. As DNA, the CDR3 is TGTGCCAGCAGCCCGAGCCGAGGGCTAGCGGGCTACAATGAGCAGTTCTTC.

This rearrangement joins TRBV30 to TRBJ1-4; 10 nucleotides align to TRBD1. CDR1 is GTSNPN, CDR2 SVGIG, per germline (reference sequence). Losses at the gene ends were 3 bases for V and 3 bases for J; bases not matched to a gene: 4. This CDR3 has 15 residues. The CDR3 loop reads CAWRGTGVANEKLFF. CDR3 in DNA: TGTGCCTGGAGAGGGACAGGGGTGGCTAATGAAAAACTGTTTTTT.

The CDR3 protein is CASRPGTVGIQYF. The CDR3 region has the DNA TGTGCCAGCAGACCCGGGACAGTCGGCATTCAGTACTTC. The V gene is TRBV6-5, the J gene TRBJ2-4; TRBD1 matches 7 bases. Germline assignment: CDR1 MNHEY and CDR2 SVGAGI. This CDR3 is 13 amino acids long. Trimming at V came to 6 bases and at J to 9 bases, leaving 8 bases not matched to a gene.

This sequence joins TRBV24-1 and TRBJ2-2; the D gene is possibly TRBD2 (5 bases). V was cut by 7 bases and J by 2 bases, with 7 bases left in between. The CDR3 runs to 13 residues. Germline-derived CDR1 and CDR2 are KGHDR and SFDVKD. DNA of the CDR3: TGTGCCACCAGACTAGGAAACACCGGGGAGCTGTTTTTT. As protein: CATRLGNTGELFF.

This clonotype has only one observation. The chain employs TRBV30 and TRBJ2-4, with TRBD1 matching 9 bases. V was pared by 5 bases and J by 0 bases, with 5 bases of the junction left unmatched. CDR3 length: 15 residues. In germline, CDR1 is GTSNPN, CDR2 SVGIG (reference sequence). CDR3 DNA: TGTGCCTGGGGACAGGGGTCCATAGCCAAAAACATTCAGTACTTC. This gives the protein CAWGQGSIAKNIQYF.

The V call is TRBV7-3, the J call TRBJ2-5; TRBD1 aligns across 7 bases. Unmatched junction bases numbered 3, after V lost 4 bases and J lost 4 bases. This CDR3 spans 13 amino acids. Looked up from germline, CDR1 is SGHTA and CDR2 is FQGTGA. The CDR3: CASSWDSVETQYF. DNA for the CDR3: TGTGCCAGCAGCTGGGACAGTGTAGAGACCCAGTACTTC.

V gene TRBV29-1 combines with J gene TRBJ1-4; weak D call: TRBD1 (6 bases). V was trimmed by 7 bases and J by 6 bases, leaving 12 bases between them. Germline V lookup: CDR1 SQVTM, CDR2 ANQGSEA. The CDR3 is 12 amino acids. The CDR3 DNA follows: TGCAGCGCCATGACAGGAGATGAAAAACTGTTTTTT. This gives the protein CSAMTGDEKLFF.

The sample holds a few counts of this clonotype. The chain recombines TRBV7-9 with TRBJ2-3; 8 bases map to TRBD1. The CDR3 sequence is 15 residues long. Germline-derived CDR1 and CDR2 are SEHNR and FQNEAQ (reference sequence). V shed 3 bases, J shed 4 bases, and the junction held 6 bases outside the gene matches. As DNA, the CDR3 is TGTGCCAGCAGCTTTAAAGGACAGGGCCCAGATACGCAGTATTTT. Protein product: CASSFKGQGPDTQYF.

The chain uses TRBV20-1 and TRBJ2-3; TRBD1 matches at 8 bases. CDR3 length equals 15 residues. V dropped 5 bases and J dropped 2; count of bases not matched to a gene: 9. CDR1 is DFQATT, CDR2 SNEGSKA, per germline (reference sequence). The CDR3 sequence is CSAEDRGRSTDTQYF. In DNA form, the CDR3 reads TGCAGTGCTGAAGACAGGGGTCGGTCCACAGATACGCAGTATTTT.

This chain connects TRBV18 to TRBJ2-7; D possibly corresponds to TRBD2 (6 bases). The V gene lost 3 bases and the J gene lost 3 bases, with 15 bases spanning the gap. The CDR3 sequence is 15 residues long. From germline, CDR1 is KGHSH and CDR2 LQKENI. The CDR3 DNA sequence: TGTGCCAGCTCACCGTTCGGGGACTCCTTCTACGAGCAGTACTTC. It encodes CASSPFGDSFYEQYF.

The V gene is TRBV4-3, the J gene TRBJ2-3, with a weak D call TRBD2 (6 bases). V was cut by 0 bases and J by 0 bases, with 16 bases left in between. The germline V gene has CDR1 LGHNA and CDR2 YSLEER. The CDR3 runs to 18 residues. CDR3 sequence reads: CASSQDGFLAASTDTQYF. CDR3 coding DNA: TGCGCCAGCAGCCAAGATGGATTTTTAGCGGCCAGCACAGATACGCAGTATTTT.

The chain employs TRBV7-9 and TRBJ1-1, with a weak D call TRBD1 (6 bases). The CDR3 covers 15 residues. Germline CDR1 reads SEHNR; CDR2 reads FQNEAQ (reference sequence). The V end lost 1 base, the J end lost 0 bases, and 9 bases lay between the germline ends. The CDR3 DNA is TGTGCCAGCAGCTTAGTGGACAGCATGAACACTGAAGCTTTCTTT. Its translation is CASSLVDSMNTEAFF.

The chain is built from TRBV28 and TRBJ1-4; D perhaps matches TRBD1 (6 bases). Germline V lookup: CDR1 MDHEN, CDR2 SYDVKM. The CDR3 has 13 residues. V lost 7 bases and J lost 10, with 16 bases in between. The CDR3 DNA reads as TGTGCCAGCAACCTAAGGGCAGGGGCAAAACTGTTTTTT. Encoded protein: CASNLRAGAKLFF. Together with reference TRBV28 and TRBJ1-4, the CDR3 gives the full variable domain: DVKVTQSSRYLVKRTGEKVFLECVQDMDHENMFWYRQDPGLGLRLIYFSYDVKMKEKGDIPEGYSVSREKKERFSLILESASTNQTSMYLCASNLRAGAKLFFGSGTQLSVL.

CDR3: CASISSGSYGYTF. CDR3 sequence (DNA): TGTGCCAGCATCTCTAGTGGTAGCTATGGCTACACCTTC. The chain couples TRBV6-6 to TRBJ1-2; D is uncertain. Trimming removed 7 bases from V and 4 bases from J, with 13 bases in between. The CDR3 consists of 13 residues. The germline V gene has CDR1 MNHNY and CDR2 SVGAGI (reference sequence).

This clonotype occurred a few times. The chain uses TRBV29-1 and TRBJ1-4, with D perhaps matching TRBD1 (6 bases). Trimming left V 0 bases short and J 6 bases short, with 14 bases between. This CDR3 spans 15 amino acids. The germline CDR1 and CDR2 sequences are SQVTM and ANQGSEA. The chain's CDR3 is CSVEDRGGQDEKLFF. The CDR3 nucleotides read TGCAGCGTTGAAGATCGGGGGGGGCAGGATGAAAAACTGTTTTTT.

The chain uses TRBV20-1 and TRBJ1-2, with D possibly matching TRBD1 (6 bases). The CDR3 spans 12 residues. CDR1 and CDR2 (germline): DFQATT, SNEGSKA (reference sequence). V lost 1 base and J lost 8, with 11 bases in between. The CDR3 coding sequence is TGCAGTGCTAGAGCTGACAGGTTGGGCTACACCTTC. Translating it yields CSARADRLGYTF.

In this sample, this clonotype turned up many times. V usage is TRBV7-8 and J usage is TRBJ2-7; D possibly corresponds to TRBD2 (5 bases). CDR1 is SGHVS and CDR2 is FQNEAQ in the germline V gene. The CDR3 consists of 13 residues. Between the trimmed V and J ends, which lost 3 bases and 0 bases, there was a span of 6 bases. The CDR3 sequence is CASSFAGSYEQYF. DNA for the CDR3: TGTGCCAGCAGCTTCGCGGGCTCCTACGAGCAGTACTTC.